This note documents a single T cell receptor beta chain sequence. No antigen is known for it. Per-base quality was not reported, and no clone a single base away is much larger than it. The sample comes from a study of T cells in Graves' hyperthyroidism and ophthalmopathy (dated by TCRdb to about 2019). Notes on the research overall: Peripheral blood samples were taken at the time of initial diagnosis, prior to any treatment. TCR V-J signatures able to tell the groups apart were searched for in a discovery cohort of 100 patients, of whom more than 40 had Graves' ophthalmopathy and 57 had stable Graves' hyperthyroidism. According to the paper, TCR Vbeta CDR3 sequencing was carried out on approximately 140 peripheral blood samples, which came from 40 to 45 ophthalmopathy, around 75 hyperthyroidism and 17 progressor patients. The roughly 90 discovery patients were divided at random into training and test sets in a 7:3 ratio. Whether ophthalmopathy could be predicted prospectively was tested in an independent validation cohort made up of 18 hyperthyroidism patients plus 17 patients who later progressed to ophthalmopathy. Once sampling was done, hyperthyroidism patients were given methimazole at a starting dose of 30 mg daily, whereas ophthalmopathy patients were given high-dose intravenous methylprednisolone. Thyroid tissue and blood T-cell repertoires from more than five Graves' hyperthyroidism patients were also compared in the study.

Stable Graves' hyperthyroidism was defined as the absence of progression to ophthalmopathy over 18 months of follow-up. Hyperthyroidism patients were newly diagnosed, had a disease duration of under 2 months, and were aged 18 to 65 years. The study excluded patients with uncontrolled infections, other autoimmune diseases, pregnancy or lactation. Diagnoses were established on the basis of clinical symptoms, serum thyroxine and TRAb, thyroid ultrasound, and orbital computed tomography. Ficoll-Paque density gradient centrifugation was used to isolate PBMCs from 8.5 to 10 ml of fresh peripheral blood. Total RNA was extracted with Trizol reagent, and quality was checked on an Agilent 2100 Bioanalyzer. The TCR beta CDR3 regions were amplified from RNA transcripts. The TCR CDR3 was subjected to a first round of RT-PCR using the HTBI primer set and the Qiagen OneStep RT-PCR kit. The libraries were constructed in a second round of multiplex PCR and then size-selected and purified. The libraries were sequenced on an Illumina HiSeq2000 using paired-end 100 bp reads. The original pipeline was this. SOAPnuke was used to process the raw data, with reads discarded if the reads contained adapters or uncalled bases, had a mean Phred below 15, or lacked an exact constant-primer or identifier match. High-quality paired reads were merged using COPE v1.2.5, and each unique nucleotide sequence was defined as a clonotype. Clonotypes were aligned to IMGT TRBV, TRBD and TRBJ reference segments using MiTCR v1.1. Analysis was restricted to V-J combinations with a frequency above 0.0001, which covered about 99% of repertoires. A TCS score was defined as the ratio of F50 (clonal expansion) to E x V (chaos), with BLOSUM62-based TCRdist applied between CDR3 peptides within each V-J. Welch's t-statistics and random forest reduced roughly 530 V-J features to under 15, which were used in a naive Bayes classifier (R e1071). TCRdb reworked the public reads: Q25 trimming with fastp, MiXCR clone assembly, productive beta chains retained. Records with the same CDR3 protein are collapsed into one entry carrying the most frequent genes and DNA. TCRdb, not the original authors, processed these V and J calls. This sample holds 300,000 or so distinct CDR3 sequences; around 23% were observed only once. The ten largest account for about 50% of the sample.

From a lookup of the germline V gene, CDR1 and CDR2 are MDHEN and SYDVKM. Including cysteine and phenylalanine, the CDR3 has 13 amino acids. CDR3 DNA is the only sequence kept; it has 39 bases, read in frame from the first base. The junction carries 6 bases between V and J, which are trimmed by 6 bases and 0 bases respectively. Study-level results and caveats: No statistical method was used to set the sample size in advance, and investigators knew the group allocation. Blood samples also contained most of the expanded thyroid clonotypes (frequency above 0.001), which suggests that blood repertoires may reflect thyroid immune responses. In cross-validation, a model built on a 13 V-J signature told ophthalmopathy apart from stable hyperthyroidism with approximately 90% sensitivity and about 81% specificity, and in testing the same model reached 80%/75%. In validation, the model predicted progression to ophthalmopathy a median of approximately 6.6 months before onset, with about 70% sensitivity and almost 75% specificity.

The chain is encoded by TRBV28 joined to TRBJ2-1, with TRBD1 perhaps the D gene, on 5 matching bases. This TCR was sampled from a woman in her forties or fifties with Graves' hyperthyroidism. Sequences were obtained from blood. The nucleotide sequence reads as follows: TGTGCCAGCAGAGGGGACTCCTACAATGAGCAGTTCTTC. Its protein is CASRGDSYNEQFF. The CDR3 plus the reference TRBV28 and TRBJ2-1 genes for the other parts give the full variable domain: DVKVTQSSRYLVKRTGEKVFLECVQDMDHENMFWYRQDPGLGLRLIYFSYDVKMKEKGDIPEGYSVSREKKERFSLILESASTNQTSMYLCASRGDSYNEQFFGPGTRLTVL.